These 28 T cell receptor beta chains came from one sample sequenced in a study of CD8 T cells in ankylosing spondylitis. The antigens of these receptors remain unknown. General study points: Made up of eight highly homologous variants, a TCR beta motif appeared characteristic of ankylosing spondylitis blood.

MiXCR was run by TCRdb on the 5' RACE reads, yielding one entry per CDR3 protein. The sample shows tens of thousands of distinct CDR3 sequences, about 8.3% of them seen only once. Sequences were obtained from blood, either unsorted or a sorted T cell fraction (not recorded which). The source is a male donor with ankylosing spondylitis.

This clonotype was counted ten times or more. This chain uses TRBV3-1 with TRBJ1-4; the D gene is possibly TRBD1 (6 bases). The CDR3 is made up of 15 amino acids. V lost 1 base and J lost 9, with 15 bases in between. CDR1 LGHDT and CDR2 YNNKEL come from the germline V gene (reference sequence). The CDR3 loop is CASSQGRGAKKKLFF. The DNA for the CDR3 is TGTGCCAGCAGCCAAGGGCGGGGGGCGAAGAAAAAACTGTTTTTT.

This rearrangement joins TRBV20-1 to TRBJ1-1; TRBD1 agrees at 7 bases. Germline V gene sequence: CDR1 DFQATT, CDR2 SNEGSKA (reference sequence). With 5 bases clipped from V and 1 base from J, the junction kept 7 bases outside the gene matches. This CDR3 is built from 14 residues. CDR3 DNA sequence: TGCAGTGCTGAGGAGGGGACAGAGAACACTGAAGCTTTCTTT. It yields the protein CSAEEGTENTEAFF.

This clonotype was counted between two and nine times. The DNA for the CDR3 is TGTGCCAGCAGCCTCCTCCGGGACTTTGAGACCCAGTACTTC. Translated: CASSLLRDFETQYF. The V and J genes are TRBV3-1 and TRBJ2-5, with D possibly TRBD2 on 6 matching bases. V lost 4 bases and J 5 bases, leaving 14 bases between the germline ends. CDR3 size: 14 residues. CDR1 is LGHDT and CDR2 is YNNKEL in the germline V gene (reference sequence).

In this sample, this clonotype is medium-sized (0.01 to 0.1%). The chain employs TRBV6-2 or TRBV6-3 and TRBJ2-7; 8 bases align to TRBD2. From germline, CDR1 is MNHEY and CDR2 SVGEGT. Trimming removed 0 bases from V and 3 bases from J; junction bases left unmatched: 7. The length of the CDR3 is 16 residues. The CDR3 sequence: CASSYSGTSDYYEQYV. The DNA of the CDR3 is TGTGCCAGCAGTTACTCTGGGACTAGTGATTACTACGAGCAGTACGTC.

This clonotype was observed at least ten times. The chain recombines TRBV11-2 with TRBJ1-3; 11 positions agree with TRBD1. The CDR3 totals 15 residues. V shed 5 bases, J shed 4 bases, and the junction held 4 bases outside the gene matches. Germline assignment: CDR1 SGHAT and CDR2 FQNNGV. This chain's CDR3 is CASSAGQGGGNTIYF. The CDR3 coding sequence is TGTGCCAGCAGCGCGGGACAGGGGGGAGGAAACACCATATATTTT.

This clonotype has more than one count but fewer than ten. The chain links TRBV5-5 to TRBJ2-2; 7 bases agree with TRBD2. The junction had 6 bases not matched to a gene; V was cut back by 3 bases and J by 1 base. Germline-derived CDR1 and CDR2 are SGHKS and YYEKEE (reference sequence). The CDR3 contains 16 residues. CDR3 bases: TGTGCCAGCAGCTCCCTTTGGGAGGGGAACACCGGGGAGCTGTTTTTT. Translation: CASSSLWEGNTGELFF.

This clonotype was observed at least ten times. The chain combines TRBV20-1 with TRBJ2-5; 14 positions agree with TRBD2. The CDR3 has 17 amino acids. The germline gives CDR1 DFQATT, CDR2 SNEGSKA (reference sequence). V dropped 0 bases and J dropped 7; count of bases not matched to a gene: 10. The CDR3 here is CSARDLGTSGGLGTQYF. The CDR3 DNA sequence: TGCAGTGCTAGAGACCTAGGGACTAGCGGGGGCCTAGGGACCCAGTACTTC.

The chain combines TRBV29-1 with TRBJ2-5, with D possibly called TRBD1 or TRBD2 (5 bases each). Between the trimmed V and J ends, which lost 3 bases and 0 bases, there was a span of 8 bases. This CDR3 spans 13 amino acids. Germline CDR1 and CDR2: SQVTM and ANQGSEA. The DNA for the CDR3 is TGCAGCGTTGATCGGGGCAACCAAGAGACCCAGTACTTC. It codes for CSVDRGNQETQYF.

This clonotype was counted ten times or more. The V gene is TRBV20-1, the J gene TRBJ2-1; a possible D gene is TRBD2 (6 bases). Germline V gene data show CDR1 as DFQATT and CDR2 as SNEGSKA (reference sequence). The CDR3 has 17 residues. V lost 5 bases to trimming and J lost 9 bases, with 29 bases between them. Here the CDR3 reads CSAGPYTVGTQRVEQFF. The CDR3 nucleotides read TGCAGTGCTGGGCCCTATACTGTCGGGACCCAGCGGGTTGAGCAGTTCTTC.

This clonotype has just a few counts. The chain joins TRBV30 to TRBJ2-1, with a possible D match to TRBD2 (5 bases). V shed 4 bases and J shed 3 bases, with 16 bases lying between them. The germline V gene encodes CDR1 GTSNPN and CDR2 SVGIG (reference sequence). There are 15 residues in the CDR3. In nucleotides, the CDR3 is TGTGCCTGGATAGTGGGAGATGCAGACTACAATGAGCAGTTCTTC. Protein product: CAWIVGDADYNEQFF. The full variable domain, completed using reference TRBV30 and TRBJ2-1, is SQTIHQWPATLVQPVGSPLSLECTVEGTSNPNLYWYRQAAGRGLQLLFYSVGIGQISSEVPQNLSASRPQDRQFILSSKKLLLSDSGFYLCAWIVGDADYNEQFFGPGTRLTVL.

The chain is built from TRBV7-9 and TRBJ2-5; D unclear. V was clipped by 1 base and J by 5 bases, with 11 bases between them. The CDR3 is made up of 14 amino acids. From germline, CDR1 is SEHNR and CDR2 FQNEAQ (reference sequence). Here the CDR3 reads CASSLVLEGETQYF. CDR3 nucleotides: TGTGCCAGCAGCTTAGTCCTAGAAGGGGAGACCCAGTACTTC.

The chain recombines TRBV7-8 with TRBJ2-1; D is undetermined. Germline-derived CDR1 and CDR2 are SGHVS and FQNEAQ. The CDR3 sequence is 15 residues long. The V gene lost 0 bases and the J gene lost 4 bases, with 10 bases spanning the gap. CDR3 sequence reads: CASSLAIGLYNEQFF. The CDR3 DNA follows: TGTGCCAGCAGCTTAGCGATAGGCCTTTACAATGAGCAGTTCTTC.

In this sample, this clonotype turned up many times. V usage is TRBV4-1 and J usage is TRBJ1-6, with D tentatively TRBD1 (6 bases). CDR3 length: 16 residues. The germline V gene has CDR1 MGHRA and CDR2 YSYEKL. V gave up 1 base and J gave up 1 base, with 8 bases separating them. CDR3 in amino acids: CASSQVGQSYNSPLHF. In DNA form, the CDR3 reads TGCGCCAGCAGCCAAGTCGGACAGTCCTATAATTCACCCCTCCACTTT.

This clonotype occurred a few times. The chain uses TRBV3-1 and TRBJ2-7; 7 positions match TRBD2. J gave up 4 bases and V 3 bases, and 9 bases lay outside the gene matches. The CDR3 runs 15 residues. The germline gives CDR1 LGHDT, CDR2 YNNKEL (reference sequence). CDR3 residues: CASSHWSREPYEQYF. The CDR3 DNA follows: TGTGCCAGCAGCCATTGGTCGCGGGAGCCATACGAGCAGTACTTC.

In this sample, this clonotype turned up a few times. V gene TRBV6-2 or TRBV6-3 combines with J gene TRBJ2-2; TRBD2 agrees at 8 bases. The V gene end was trimmed by 6 bases and the J gene end by 4 bases; junction bases not matched to a gene: 7. CDR1 is MNHEY and CDR2 is SVGEGT in the germline V gene. This CDR3 is 15 amino acids long. CDR3 loop: CASRGAGGPTGELFF. In DNA, the CDR3 is TGTGCCAGCAGAGGGGCGGGAGGCCCCACCGGGGAGCTGTTTTTT.

A few counts support this clonotype. V usage is TRBV10-2 and J usage is TRBJ2-3, with no clear D. Trimming took 10 bases from V and 6 from J, leaving 11 bases between them. CDR1 is WSHSY and CDR2 is SAAADI in the germline V gene. This CDR3 has 11 residues. The CDR3 is CATLQIDTQYF. The CDR3 bases are TGCGCCACCTTACAGATTGATACGCAGTATTTT.

The chain employs TRBV2 and TRBJ1-5, with no clear D. There are 12 residues in the CDR3. The germline gives CDR1 SNHLY, CDR2 FYNNEI. Trimming stripped 5 bases from V and 7 bases from J, with 9 bases between. The DNA for the CDR3 is TGTGCCAGCAGTCCCTACGGACAGCCCCAGCATTTT. It encodes CASSPYGQPQHF.

The rearrangement uses TRBV20-1 and TRBJ2-5; no clear D. V gave up 1 base and J gave up 5 bases, with 20 bases separating them. Germline V gene lookup returns CDR1 DFQATT and CDR2 SNEGSKA (reference sequence). The CDR3 extends over 16 amino acids. The CDR3 DNA reads TGCAGTGCTAGAGGTCCTATAGAAGTAGGAGCGGAGACCCAGTACTTC. Translation: CSARGPIEVGAETQYF.

The chain has TRBV19 and TRBJ1-1, with D perhaps TRBD1 (5 bases). CDR1 is LNHDA and CDR2 is SQIVND in the germline V gene (reference sequence). This CDR3 spans 13 amino acids. Trimming shortened V by 7 bases and J by 1 base, and 10 bases separated the two germline ends. CDR3 residues: CASNQGGNTEAFF. The CDR3 DNA follows: TGTGCCAGTAATCAGGGCGGGAACACTGAAGCTTTCTTT.

This clonotype was found many times. The chain carries TRBV7-7 and TRBJ2-1; maybe TRBD1 (6 bases). The CDR3 spans 16 residues. Trimming removed 5 bases at V and 4 bases at J, with 18 bases between. The V gene's germline CDR1 is SSHAT and CDR2 FNYEAQ (reference sequence). DNA for the CDR3: TGTGCCAGCAGCCCCACAGGGCCTGTTGCTTACAATGAGCAGTTCTTC. Residues: CASSPTGPVAYNEQFF.

This clonotype was counted only a few times. The chain uses TRBV7-9 and TRBJ2-5, with D uncertain. V was pared by 7 bases and J by 10 bases, with 16 bases between. CDR1 SEHNR and CDR2 FQNEAQ come from the germline V gene (reference sequence). There are 12 residues in the CDR3. In DNA, the CDR3 is TGTGCCAGCATCAACGCCAAAATGGACCAGTACTTC. Its translation is CASINAKMDQYF.

This clonotype has ten or more counts. V is TRBV27 and J is TRBJ1-6, with a weak D call TRBD1 (6 bases). This CDR3 is 15 amino acids long. From germline, CDR1 is MNHEY and CDR2 SMNVEV (reference sequence). The V and J ends lost 6 bases and 9 bases respectively, with 18 bases between them. The CDR3, as DNA: TGTGCCAGCAGGGAAGGACAGCCGTTTGGTTCACCCCTCCACTTT. Protein sequence: CASREGQPFGSPLHF.

This clonotype was counted only a few times. The chain joins TRBV20-1 to TRBJ2-3, with 8 bases aligning to TRBD2. V was pared by 0 bases and J by 0 bases, with 5 bases of the junction left unmatched. The CDR3 covers 16 residues. The V gene's germline CDR1 is DFQATT and CDR2 SNEGSKA (reference sequence). The CDR3 spells CSARDYPSGSTDTQYF. The CDR3 DNA reads as TGCAGTGCTAGAGATTACCCTAGCGGGAGCACAGATACGCAGTATTTT.

This clonotype was counted only a few times. The chain links TRBV20-1 to TRBJ2-5, with D perhaps being TRBD1 or TRBD2 (7 bases each). CDR1 is DFQATT, CDR2 SNEGSKA, per germline (reference sequence). The CDR3 extends over 16 amino acids. Trimming took off 3 bases at V and 5 bases at J, with 22 bases between the two ends. The CDR3 DNA reads as TGCAGTGCTAGGGGAGGGACCGTTATCAGGGGGGAGACCCAGTACTTC. It yields the protein CSARGGTVIRGETQYF.

This clonotype was seen ten or more times. CDR3 coding DNA: TGTGCCAGCAGCTACAATGGTCGAACCTACGAGCAGTACTTC. Protein: CASSYNGRTYEQYF. The V gene is TRBV13, the J gene TRBJ2-7; no definite D call. The CDR3 length is 14 residues. Trimming left V 4 bases short and J 2 bases short, with 12 bases between. CDR1 PRHDT and CDR2 FYEKMQ come from the germline V gene (reference sequence). The full variable domain, in which reference TRBV13 and TRBJ2-7 provide the parts outside the CDR3, is AAGVIQSPRHLIKEKRETATLKCYPIPRHDTVYWYQQGPGQDPQFLISFYEKMQSDKGSIPDRFSAQQFSDYHSELNMSSLELGDSALYFCASSYNGRTYEQYFGPGTRLTVT.

Only a few counts were recorded for this clonotype. The chain carries TRBV27 and TRBJ2-1; D is unresolved. The ends were cut back, 5 bases at V and 4 bases at J, with 9 bases in the middle. Germline assignment: CDR1 MNHEY and CDR2 SMNVEV (reference sequence). CDR3 length: 13 residues. In DNA, the CDR3 is TGTGCCAGCAGTCCCCGGCATTACAATGAGCAGTTCTTC. Encoded protein: CASSPRHYNEQFF.

This clonotype was recorded a few times. The genes are TRBV4-1 and TRBJ2-7; possibly TRBD1 for D (6 bases). The CDR3 runs 13 residues. Trimming removed 3 bases from V and 4 bases from J, with 10 bases in between. The germline gives CDR1 MGHRA, CDR2 YSYEKL. In DNA form, the CDR3 reads TGCGCCAGCAGCCACGGACAGCAGTACGAGCAGTACTTC. The encoded protein is CASSHGQQYEQYF.

This clonotype has ten or more counts. The rearrangement uses TRBV2 and TRBJ2-1; 8 bases are shared with TRBD2. This CDR3 is built from 16 residues. With 3 bases clipped from V and 7 bases from J, the junction kept 11 bases outside the gene matches. From germline, CDR1 is SNHLY and CDR2 FYNNEI. The CDR3 region is CASSDVGQRELNEQFF. CDR3 sequence (DNA): TGTGCCAGCAGTGATGTTGGCCAGCGGGAGCTTAATGAGCAGTTCTTC.